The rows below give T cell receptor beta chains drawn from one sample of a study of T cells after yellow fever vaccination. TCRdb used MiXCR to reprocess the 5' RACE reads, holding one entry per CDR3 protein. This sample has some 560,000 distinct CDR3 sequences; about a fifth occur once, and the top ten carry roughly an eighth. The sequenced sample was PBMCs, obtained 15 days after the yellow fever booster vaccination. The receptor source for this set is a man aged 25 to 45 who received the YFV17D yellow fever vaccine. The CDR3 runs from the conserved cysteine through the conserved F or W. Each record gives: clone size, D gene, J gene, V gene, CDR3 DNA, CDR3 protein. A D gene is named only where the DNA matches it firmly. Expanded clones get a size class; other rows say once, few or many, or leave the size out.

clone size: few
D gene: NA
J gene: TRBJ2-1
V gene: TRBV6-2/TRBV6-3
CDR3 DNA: TGTGCCAGCAGTTACTACCTAACGGGTGAGCAGTTCTTC
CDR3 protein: CASSYYLTGEQFF

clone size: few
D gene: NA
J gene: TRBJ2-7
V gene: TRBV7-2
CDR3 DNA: TGTGCCAGCAGCTTAGATTGGGGCTACGAGCAGTACTTC
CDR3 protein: CASSLDWGYEQYF

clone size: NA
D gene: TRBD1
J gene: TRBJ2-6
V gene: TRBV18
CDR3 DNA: TGTGCCAGCTCACCAAGATTTAAGGACAGGAGTACTAGTGGGGCCAACGTCCTGACTTTC
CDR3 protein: CASSPRFKDRSTSGANVLTF

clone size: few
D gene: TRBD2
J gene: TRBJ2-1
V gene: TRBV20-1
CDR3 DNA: TGCAGTGCAACCTGGACTAGCGGGAGTCCTAATGAGCAGTTCTTC
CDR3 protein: CSATWTSGSPNEQFF

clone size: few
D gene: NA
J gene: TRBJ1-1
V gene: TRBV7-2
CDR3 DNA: TGTGCCAGCAGCACCCGAGGAGTGAACACTGAAGCTTTCTTT
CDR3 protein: CASSTRGVNTEAFF

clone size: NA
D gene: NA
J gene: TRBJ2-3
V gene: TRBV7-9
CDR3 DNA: TGTGCCAGCAGGGTACTCGGGACAGATACGCAGTATTTT
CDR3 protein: CASRVLGTDTQYF

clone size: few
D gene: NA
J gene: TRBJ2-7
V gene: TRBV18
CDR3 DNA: TGTGCCAGCTCACCAGGGACCGAGCAGTACTTC
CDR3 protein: CASSPGTEQYF

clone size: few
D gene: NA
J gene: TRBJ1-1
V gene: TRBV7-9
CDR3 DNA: TGTGCCATCTCCCGACCGGACTCCTACACTGAAGCTTTCTTT
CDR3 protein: CAISRPDSYTEAFF

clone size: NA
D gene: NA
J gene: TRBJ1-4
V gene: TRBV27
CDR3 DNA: TGTGCCAGCAAGAACTCGGCGGGGGAATGGGAAAAACTGTTTTTT
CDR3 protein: CASKNSAGEWEKLFF

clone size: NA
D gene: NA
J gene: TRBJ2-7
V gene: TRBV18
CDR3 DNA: TGTGCCAGCTCACCCCCGGACGGGGCCTACGAGCAGTACTTC
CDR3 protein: CASSPPDGAYEQYF

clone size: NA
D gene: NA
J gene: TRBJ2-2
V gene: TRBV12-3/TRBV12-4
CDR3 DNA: TGTGCCAGCAGTTTCTGGGGAGACACCGGGGAGCTGTTTTTT
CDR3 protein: CASSFWGDTGELFF

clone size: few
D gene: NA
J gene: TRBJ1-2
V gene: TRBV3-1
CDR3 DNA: TGTGCCAGCAGCCAAGATCTCGGGGAAAATTATGGCTACACCTTC
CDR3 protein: CASSQDLGENYGYTF

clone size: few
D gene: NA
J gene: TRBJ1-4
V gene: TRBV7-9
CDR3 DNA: TGTGCCAGCAGCTTAGGACAGCGGGGAGGTGAAAAACTGTTTTTT
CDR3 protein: CASSLGQRGGEKLFF

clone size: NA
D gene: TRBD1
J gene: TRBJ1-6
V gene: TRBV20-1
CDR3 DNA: TGCAGTGCTCAAAAAGACAGGGGTAATTCACCCCTCCACTTT
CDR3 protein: CSAQKDRGNSPLHF

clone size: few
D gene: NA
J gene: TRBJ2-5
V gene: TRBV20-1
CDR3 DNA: TGCAGTGCTAGTGATGACGACCCTCCCCGGGAGACCCAGTACTTC
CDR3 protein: CSASDDDPPRETQYF

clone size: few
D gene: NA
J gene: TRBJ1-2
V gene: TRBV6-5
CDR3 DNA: TGTGCCAGCAGTTACTCGGCCCAGCTCGCCTATGGCTACACCTTC
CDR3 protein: CASSYSAQLAYGYTF

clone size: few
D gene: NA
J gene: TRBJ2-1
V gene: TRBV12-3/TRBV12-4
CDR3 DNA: TGTGCCAGCAGTTTAACAGGAGGGCAGTTCTTC
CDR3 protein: CASSLTGGQFF

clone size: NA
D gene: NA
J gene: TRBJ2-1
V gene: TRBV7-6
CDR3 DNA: TGTGCCAGCAGCTTAGCGCCAGGGTACCCCTACAATGAGCAGTTCTTC
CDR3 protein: CASSLAPGYPYNEQFF

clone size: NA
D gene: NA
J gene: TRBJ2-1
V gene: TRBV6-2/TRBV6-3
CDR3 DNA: TGTGCCACAATGGGACGGAGCTCCTACAATGAGCAGTTCTTC
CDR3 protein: CATMGRSSYNEQFF

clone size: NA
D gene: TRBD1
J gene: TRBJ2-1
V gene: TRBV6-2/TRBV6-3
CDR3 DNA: TGTGCCAGCAGCTGGGACAGGGGGCGGCACAATGAGCAGTTCTTC
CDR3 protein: CASSWDRGRHNEQFF

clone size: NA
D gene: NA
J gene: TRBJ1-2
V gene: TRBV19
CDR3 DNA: TGTGCCAGTGGTACAGCGTTAGGTGGCTACACCTTC
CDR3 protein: CASGTALGGYTF

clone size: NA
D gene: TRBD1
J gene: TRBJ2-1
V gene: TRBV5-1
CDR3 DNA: TGCGAAAAAAATCCGGGGACAGGGGAAAGACAGTTCTTC
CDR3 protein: CEKNPGTGERQFF

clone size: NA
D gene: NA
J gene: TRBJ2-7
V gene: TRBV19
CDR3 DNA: TGTGCCAGTAGAAGGACTGAGAGCTCCTACGAGCAGTACTTC
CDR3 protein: CASRRTESSYEQYF

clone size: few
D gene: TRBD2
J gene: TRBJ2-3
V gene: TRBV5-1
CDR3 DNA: TGCGCCAGCAGCACCGGGACTAGCGGGAGCTATAGCACAGATACGCAGTATTTT
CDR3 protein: CASSTGTSGSYSTDTQYF

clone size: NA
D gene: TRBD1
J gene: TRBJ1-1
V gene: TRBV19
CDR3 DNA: TGTGCCAGTAAATTGGGACAGATGAACACTGAAGCTTTCTTT
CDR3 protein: CASKLGQMNTEAFF

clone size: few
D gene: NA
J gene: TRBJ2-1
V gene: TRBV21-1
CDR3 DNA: TGTGCCAGCCCCCGGGGTCATTCGAGCTCCTACAATGAGCAGTTCTTC
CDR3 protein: CASPRGHSSSYNEQFF

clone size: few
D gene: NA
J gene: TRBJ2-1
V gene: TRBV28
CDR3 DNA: TGTGCCAGCAGGGATAGGGGCCACAATGAGCAGTTCTTC
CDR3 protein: CASRDRGHNEQFF

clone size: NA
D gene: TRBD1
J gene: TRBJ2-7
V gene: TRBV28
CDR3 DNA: TGTGCCAGCAGTCCCACAACAGGGGGCGCATTTCACGAGCAGTACTTC
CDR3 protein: CASSPTTGGAFHEQYF